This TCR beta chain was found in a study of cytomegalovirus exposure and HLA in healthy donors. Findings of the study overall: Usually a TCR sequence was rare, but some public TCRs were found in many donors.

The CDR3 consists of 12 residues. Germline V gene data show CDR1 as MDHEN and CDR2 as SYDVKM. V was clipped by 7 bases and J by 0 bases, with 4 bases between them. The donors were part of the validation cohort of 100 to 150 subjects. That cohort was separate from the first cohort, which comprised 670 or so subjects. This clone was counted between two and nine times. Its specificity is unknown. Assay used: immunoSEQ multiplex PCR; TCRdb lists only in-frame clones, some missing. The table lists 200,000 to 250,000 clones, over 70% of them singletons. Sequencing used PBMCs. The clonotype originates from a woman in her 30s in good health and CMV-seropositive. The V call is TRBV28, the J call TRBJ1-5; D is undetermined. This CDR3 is CASTNSNQPQHF. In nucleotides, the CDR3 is TGTGCCAGCACTAATAGCAATCAGCCCCAGCATTTT.